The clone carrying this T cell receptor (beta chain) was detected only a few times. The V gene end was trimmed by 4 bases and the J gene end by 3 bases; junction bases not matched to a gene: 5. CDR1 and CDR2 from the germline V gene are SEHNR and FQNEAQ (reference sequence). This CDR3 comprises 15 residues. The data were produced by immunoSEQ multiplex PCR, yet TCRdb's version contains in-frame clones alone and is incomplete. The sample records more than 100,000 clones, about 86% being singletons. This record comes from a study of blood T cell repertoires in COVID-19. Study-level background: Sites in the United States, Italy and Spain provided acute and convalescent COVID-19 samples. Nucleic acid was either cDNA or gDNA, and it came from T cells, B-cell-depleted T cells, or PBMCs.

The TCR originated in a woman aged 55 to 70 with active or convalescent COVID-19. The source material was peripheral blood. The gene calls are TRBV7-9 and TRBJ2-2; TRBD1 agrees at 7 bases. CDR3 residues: CASSWGQTDTGELFF. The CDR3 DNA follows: TGTGCCAGCAGCTGGGGACAGACCGACACCGGGGAGCTGTTTTTT.